Included here is one T cell receptor (beta chain) sequence, with context. Its antigen is not known. These data originate in a study of CXCR3-negative and CXCR3-positive naive CD8 T cells. Study background: The TRB read total, roughly 140 million, broke down to about 1.5 +/- 0.3 million reads per library. Study-wide results and limits: More hydrophobic TRB CDR3s occurred in CXCR3-positive than in CXCR3-negative naive cells. TRB CDR3 properties were used to infer TCR strength, and surface CD5 was comparable between naive subsets. Comparison of naive CXCR3-negative and CXCR3-positive cells revealed similar TRBV-TRBJ usage, while memory cells differed.

UMI-labeled 5' RACE TRB cDNA libraries were prepared from the cells. Reanalyzing the 5' RACE reads, TCRdb keeps one entry per CDR3 protein, without DNA. Reported are fewer than 90,000 distinct CDR3 sequences; the ten largest clones contain approximately 0.67%. Sequenced material: naive CXCR3+ CD8+ T cells from blood. Sample subset: CD45RO-CCR7+CD27+CD95- naive CD8+ T cells expressing CXCR3 (TNR3+). This receptor was taken from a human donor in good health. Some clones in this sample may be carry-over from other donors' samples.

The CDR3 here is CASSYSMGQLNTEAFF. This chain links TRBV6-6 with TRBJ1-1; TCRdb names TRBD1, which stays unverified in the absence of DNA. In germline, CDR1 is MNHNY, CDR2 SVGAGI (reference sequence). This CDR3 comprises 16 residues.